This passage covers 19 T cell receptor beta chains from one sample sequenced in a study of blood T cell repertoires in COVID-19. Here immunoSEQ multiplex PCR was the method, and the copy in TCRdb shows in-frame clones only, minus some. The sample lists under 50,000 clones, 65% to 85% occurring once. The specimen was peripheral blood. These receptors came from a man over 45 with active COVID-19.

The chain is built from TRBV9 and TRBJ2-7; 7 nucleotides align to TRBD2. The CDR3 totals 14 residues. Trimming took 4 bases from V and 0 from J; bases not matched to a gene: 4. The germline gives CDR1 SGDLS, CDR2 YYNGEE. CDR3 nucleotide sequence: TGTGCCAGCAGCCCCCGGGGGGACTCCTACGAGCAGTACTTC. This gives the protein CASSPRGDSYEQYF.

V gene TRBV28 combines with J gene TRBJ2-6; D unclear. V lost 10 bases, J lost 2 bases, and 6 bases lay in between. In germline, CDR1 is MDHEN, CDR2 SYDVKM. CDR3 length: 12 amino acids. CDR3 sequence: CATYTGANVLTF. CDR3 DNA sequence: TGTGCCACCTATACTGGGGCCAACGTCCTGACTTTC.

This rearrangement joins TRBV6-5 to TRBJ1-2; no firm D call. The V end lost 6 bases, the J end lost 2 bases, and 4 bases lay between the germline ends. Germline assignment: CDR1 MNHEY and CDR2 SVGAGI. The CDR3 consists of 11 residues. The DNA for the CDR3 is TGTGCCAGCAGGCAGAACTATGGCTACACCTTC. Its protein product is CASRQNYGYTF.

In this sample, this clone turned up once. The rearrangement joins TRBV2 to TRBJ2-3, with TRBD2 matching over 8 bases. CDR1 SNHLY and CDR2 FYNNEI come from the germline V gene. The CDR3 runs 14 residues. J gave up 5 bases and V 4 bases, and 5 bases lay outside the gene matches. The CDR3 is CASSGSGGVDTQYF. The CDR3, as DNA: TGTGCCAGCAGTGGGTCGGGGGGGGTAGATACGCAGTATTTT.

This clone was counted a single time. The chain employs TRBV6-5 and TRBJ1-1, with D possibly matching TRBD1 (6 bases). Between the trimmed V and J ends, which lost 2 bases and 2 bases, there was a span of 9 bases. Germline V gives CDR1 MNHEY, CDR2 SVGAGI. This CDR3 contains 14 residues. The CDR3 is CASSYTDSNTEAFF. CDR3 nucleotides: TGTGCCAGCAGTTACACGGACAGTAACACTGAAGCTTTCTTT.

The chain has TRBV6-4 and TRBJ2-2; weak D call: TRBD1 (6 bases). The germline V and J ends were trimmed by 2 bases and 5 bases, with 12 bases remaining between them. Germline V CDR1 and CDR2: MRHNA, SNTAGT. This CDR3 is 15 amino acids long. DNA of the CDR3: TGTGCCAGCAGTGACAAGGCAGGGGTGACCGGGGAGCTGTTTTTT. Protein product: CASSDKAGVTGELFF.

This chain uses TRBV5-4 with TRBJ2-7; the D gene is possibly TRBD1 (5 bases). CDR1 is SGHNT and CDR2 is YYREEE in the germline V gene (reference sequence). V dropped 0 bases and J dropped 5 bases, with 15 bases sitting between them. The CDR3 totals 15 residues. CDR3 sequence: CASSLGGRRNDEQYF. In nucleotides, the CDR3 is TGTGCCAGCAGCTTGGGGGGCAGGCGGAACGACGAGCAGTACTTC.

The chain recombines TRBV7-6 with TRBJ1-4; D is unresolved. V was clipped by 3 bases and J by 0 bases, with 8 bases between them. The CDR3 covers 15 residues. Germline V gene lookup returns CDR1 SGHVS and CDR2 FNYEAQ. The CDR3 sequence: CASSFEPTTNEKLFF. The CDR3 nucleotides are TGTGCCAGCAGCTTCGAACCTACAACTAATGAAAAACTGTTTTTT.

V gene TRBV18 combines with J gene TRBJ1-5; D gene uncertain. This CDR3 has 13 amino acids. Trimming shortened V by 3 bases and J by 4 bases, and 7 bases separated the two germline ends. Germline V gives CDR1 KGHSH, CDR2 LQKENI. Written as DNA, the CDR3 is TGTGCCAGCTCACCCTCAGTTAATCAGCCCCAGCATTTT. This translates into CASSPSVNQPQHF.

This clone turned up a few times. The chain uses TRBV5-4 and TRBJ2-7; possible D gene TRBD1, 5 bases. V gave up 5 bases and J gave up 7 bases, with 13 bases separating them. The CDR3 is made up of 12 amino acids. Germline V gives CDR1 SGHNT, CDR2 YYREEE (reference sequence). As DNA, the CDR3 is TGTGCCAGCAGTCAGGGTCTGCGGGAGCAGTACTTC. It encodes CASSQGLREQYF.

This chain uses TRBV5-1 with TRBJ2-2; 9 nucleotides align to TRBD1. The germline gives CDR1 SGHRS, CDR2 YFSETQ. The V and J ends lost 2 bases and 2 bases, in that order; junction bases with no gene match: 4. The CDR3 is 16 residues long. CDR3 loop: CASSFRQGENTGELFF. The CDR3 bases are TGCGCCAGCAGCTTTCGACAGGGGGAAAACACCGGGGAGCTGTTTTTT.

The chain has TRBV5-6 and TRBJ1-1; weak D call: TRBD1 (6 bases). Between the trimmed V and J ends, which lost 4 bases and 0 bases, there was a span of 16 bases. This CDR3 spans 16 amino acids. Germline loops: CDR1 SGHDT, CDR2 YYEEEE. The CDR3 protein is CASSELGQRMNTEAFF. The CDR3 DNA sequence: TGTGCCAGCAGCGAACTCGGACAGCGAATGAACACTGAAGCTTTCTTT.

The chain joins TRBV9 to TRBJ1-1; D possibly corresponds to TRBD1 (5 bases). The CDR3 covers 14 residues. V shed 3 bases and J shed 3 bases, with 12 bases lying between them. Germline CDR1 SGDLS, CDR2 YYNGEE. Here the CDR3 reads CASSAGYSDTEAFF. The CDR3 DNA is TGTGCCAGCAGCGCAGGGTATTCGGACACTGAAGCTTTCTTT.

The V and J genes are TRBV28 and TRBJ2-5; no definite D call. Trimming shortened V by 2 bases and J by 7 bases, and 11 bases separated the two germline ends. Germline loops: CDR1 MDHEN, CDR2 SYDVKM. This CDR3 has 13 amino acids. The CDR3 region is CASSLNLDTTQYF. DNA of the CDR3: TGTGCCAGCAGTTTAAATCTAGATACGACCCAGTACTTC.

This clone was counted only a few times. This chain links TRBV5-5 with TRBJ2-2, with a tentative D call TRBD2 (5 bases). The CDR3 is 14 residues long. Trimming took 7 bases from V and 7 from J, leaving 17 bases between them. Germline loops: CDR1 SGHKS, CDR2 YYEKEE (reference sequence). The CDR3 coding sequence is TGTGCCAGCGCTATAAGTACGGGGATCGGGGAGCTGTTTTTT. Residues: CASAISTGIGELFF.

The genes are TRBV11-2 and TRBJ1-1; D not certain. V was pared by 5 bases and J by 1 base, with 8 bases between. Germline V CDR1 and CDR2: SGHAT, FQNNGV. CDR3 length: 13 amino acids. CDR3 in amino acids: CASSLTQNTEAFF. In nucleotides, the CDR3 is TGTGCCAGCAGCCTCACACAGAACACTGAAGCTTTCTTT.

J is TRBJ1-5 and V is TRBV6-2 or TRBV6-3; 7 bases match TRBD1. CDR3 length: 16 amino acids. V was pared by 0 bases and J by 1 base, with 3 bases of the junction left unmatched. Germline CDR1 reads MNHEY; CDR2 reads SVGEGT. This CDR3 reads CASSYSTGESNQPQHF. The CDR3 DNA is TGTGCCAGCAGTTACTCCACAGGGGAGAGCAATCAGCCCCAGCATTTT.

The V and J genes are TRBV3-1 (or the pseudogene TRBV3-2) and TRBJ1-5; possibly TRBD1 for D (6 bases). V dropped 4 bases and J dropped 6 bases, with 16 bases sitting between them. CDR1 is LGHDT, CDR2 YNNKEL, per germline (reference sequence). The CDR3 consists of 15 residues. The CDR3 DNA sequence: TGTGCCAGCAGCCGGGGCAAAGGGGGACCTCAGCCCCAGCATTTT. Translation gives CASSRGKGGPQPQHF.

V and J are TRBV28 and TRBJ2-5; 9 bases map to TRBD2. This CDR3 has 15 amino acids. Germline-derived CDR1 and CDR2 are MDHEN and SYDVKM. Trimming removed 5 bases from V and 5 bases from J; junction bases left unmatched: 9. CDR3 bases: TGTGCCAGCAGTCCATCCGGGACTAGCCGCGAGACCCAGTACTTC. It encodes CASSPSGTSRETQYF.